A single sample is the source of the 14 T cell receptor beta chains below, sequenced in a study of response to subunit inactivated influenza vaccine. One entry per CDR3 protein results from TCRdb running MiXCR on the RT-PCR reads. The table records more than 550,000 distinct CDR3 sequences, about 11% of them present only once. The source material was PBMCs from blood, sampled on the day of vaccination. The receptors come from a man aged 50-59 years who received an inactivated influenza vaccine.

This chain links TRBV12-3 or TRBV12-4 with TRBJ2-1; 13 positions match TRBD2. The junction had 13 bases not matched to a gene; V was cut back by 5 bases and J by 9 bases. The length of the CDR3 is 17 residues. CDR3 sequence: CASSSGTSGATGGEQFF. CDR3 in DNA: TGTGCCAGCAGTAGCGGGACTAGCGGGGCCACGGGGGGTGAGCAGTTCTTC.

This clonotype was observed many times. The rearrangement links TRBV15 to TRBJ2-1; maybe TRBD1 (6 bases). The germline CDR1 and CDR2 sequences are LNHNV and YYDKDF (reference sequence). CDR3 length: 15 amino acids. Deletions cut 0 bases from V and 6 bases from J, with 12 bases between. CDR3 sequence reads: CATSRDRQASNEQFF. In DNA, the CDR3 is TGTGCCACCAGCAGAGATAGACAGGCGAGCAATGAGCAGTTCTTC.

The table lists this clonotype with many counts. The gene calls are TRBV20-1 and TRBJ2-7, with 11 bases aligning to TRBD2. Germline loops: CDR1 DFQATT, CDR2 SNEGSKA (reference sequence). The CDR3 covers 13 residues. J gave up 3 bases and V 6 bases, and 4 bases lay outside the gene matches. CDR3 amino acids: CSARGLAVYEQYF. The CDR3 DNA sequence: TGCAGTGCGAGGGGACTAGCGGTCTACGAGCAGTACTTC.

This clonotype turned up a few times. The gene calls are TRBV6-2 or TRBV6-3 and TRBJ2-1; TRBD1 agrees at 8 bases. There are 15 residues in the CDR3. Germline CDR1 and CDR2: MNHEY and SVGEGT. The V segment lost 2 bases and the J segment 3 bases; nucleotides outside the gene matches: 3. CDR3 residues: CASSYNGQGYNEQFF. CDR3 nucleotide sequence: TGTGCCAGCAGTTACAACGGACAGGGCTACAATGAGCAGTTCTTC.

The chain is built from TRBV11-2 and TRBJ2-2; perhaps TRBD2 as D (6 bases). The CDR3 spans 21 residues. Germline assignment: CDR1 SGHAT and CDR2 FQNNGV. V was clipped by 2 bases and J by 1 base, with 26 bases between them. The CDR3 is CASSLWVEGRGTSRNTGELFF. DNA for the CDR3: TGTGCCAGCAGCTTATGGGTTGAAGGGCGGGGCACAAGCCGGAACACCGGGGAGCTGTTTTTT.

The V gene is TRBV4-3, the J gene TRBJ2-1, with D uncertain. Between the trimmed V and J ends, which lost 0 bases and 7 bases, there was a span of 13 bases. The CDR3 extends over 15 amino acids. Per the germline V gene, CDR1 is LGHNA and CDR2 is YSLEER. CDR3 in amino acids: CASSQDHGLGNEQFF. The CDR3 DNA reads TGCGCCAGCAGCCAAGATCACGGGCTAGGGAATGAGCAGTTCTTC.

V is TRBV20-1 and J is TRBJ2-5; tentative D call: TRBD2 (5 bases). V was pared by 4 bases and J by 2 bases, with 11 bases between. Germline V gene data show CDR1 as DFQATT and CDR2 as SNEGSKA (reference sequence). This CDR3 region has 13 residues. CDR3 sequence (DNA): TGCAGTGCTATCGAGGGATTACAAGAGACCCAGTACTTC. Translation: CSAIEGLQETQYF.

This clonotype was seen a few times. The chain combines TRBV10-2 with TRBJ1-6, with D hard to call. V lost 4 bases, J lost 0 bases, and 4 bases lay in between. The CDR3 contains 14 residues. CDR1 WSHSY and CDR2 SAAADI come from the germline V gene. The CDR3 here is CASSGSSYNSPLHF. CDR3 in DNA: TGCGCCAGCAGTGGAAGCTCCTATAATTCACCCCTCCACTTT.

This clonotype was seen a handful of times. The chain carries TRBV7-2 and TRBJ2-6, with no clear D. The CDR3 length is 16 residues. V lost 6 bases and J 3 bases, leaving 15 bases between the germline ends. CDR1 is SGHTA and CDR2 is FQGNSA in the germline V gene. CDR3 region: CASRSRRSGGANVLTF. CDR3 in DNA: TGTGCCAGCAGATCTCGACGGTCTGGTGGGGCCAACGTCCTGACTTTC.

This clonotype was seen at least ten times. The chain carries TRBV20-1 and TRBJ2-1; no clear D gene. V was clipped by 3 bases and J by 7 bases, with 10 bases between them. Germline V gene lookup returns CDR1 DFQATT and CDR2 SNEGSKA (reference sequence). The CDR3 totals 12 residues. The CDR3 region has the DNA TGCAGTGCTAGCCCCCGTAGTAATGAGCAGTTCTTC. Encoded protein: CSASPRSNEQFF.

The rearrangement links TRBV28 to TRBJ1-2; D might be TRBD1 (5 bases). Germline CDR1 and CDR2: MDHEN and SYDVKM. This CDR3 contains 15 residues. Trimming shortened V by 7 bases and J by 2 bases, and 17 bases separated the two germline ends. CDR3 in amino acids: CASNPYRGTNYGYTF. For the CDR3, the DNA is TGTGCCAGCAACCCGTACCGAGGGACGAACTATGGCTACACCTTC.

This clonotype was observed a handful of times. The chain combines TRBV7-2 with TRBJ2-3, with D possibly matching TRBD2 (5 bases). The CDR3 length is 17 residues. Germline assignment: CDR1 SGHTA and CDR2 FQGNSA. V was trimmed by 3 bases and J by 5 bases, leaving 21 bases between them. For the CDR3, the DNA is TGTGCCAGCAGCTTGCAGCCTAGCAGTTACCAACGAGATACGCAGTATTTT. Its protein is CASSLQPSSYQRDTQYF.

The chain recombines TRBV12-3 or TRBV12-4 with TRBJ2-1; 12 nucleotides line up with TRBD2. The CDR3 sequence is 15 residues long. Trimming at V came to 6 bases and at J to 10 bases, leaving 10 bases not matched to a gene. Here the CDR3 DNA reads TGTGCCAGCAGGAGGCTAGCGGGAGGGCCAGAGGAGCAGTTCTTC. This translates into CASRRLAGGPEEQFF.

The chain links TRBV5-1 to TRBJ2-3; D is ambiguous. Germline V gives CDR1 SGHRS, CDR2 YFSETQ. CDR3 length equals 14 residues. Trimming cost V 2 bases and J 3 bases, with 10 bases left between them. CDR3 nucleotides: TGCGCCAGCAGCTTTAGCAGCCGAACAGATACGCAGTATTTT. This encodes CASSFSSRTDTQYF.